The table lists the clone carrying this TCR beta chain with many counts. This CDR3 spans 13 amino acids. V lost 3 bases, J lost 4 bases, and 8 bases lay in between. From germline, CDR1 is SGHRS and CDR2 YFSETQ. This entry is derived from a study of patients and donors after allogeneic stem cell transplantation. TCRdb recomputed calls from the RT-PCR reads with MiXCR, one row per CDR3 protein. The sample includes under 200,000 distinct CDR3 sequences, 25% to 35% of them seen just once. The chain joins TRBV5-1 to TRBJ1-5; no clear D gene. This receptor was obtained from a human donor who was either an allogeneic HSCT recipient or a stem cell or donor lymphocyte infusion donor (not recorded which). It is not recorded whose cells these are; they may come from a transplant donor. The sequenced sample was blood, either unsorted or a sorted T cell fraction (not recorded which). CDR3 nucleotides: TGCGCCAGCAGCTCCGACTGGAATCAGCCCCAGCATTTT. It encodes CASSSDWNQPQHF.